The 13 T cell receptor beta chains below were found in one sample sequenced in a study of T-cell memory formation after mild COVID-19. Each CDR3 protein gets one entry after TCRdb re-called the 5' RACE reads with MiXCR. The sample has fewer than 300,000 distinct CDR3 sequences; about a sixth are singletons. The sample was PBMCs or a T cell subset sorted from them (not recorded which). The receptors stem from a man aged 18 to 29 who had mild COVID-19 (a few samples of this study predate the infection). Cell type and time point are not known.

This rearrangement joins TRBV12-3 or TRBV12-4 to TRBJ2-4; the match to TRBD1 covers 10 bases. This CDR3 has 15 residues. V dropped 5 bases and J dropped 3; count of bases not matched to a gene: 4. As DNA, the CDR3 is TGTGCCAGCAGTCGTGGACAGGGGGTCAAAAACATTCAGTACTTC. It is translated as CASSRGQGVKNIQYF.

This chain joins TRBV7-9 and TRBJ2-1, with 9 bases matching TRBD2. From germline, CDR1 is SEHNR and CDR2 FQNEAQ (reference sequence). The CDR3 consists of 15 residues. Trimming cost V 5 bases and J 4 bases; bases outside gene matches: 6. CDR3 DNA: TGTGCCAGCAGCCCGCGGGGGGGAGAGTACAATGAGCAGTTCTTC. Translated: CASSPRGGEYNEQFF.

This clonotype was counted at least ten times. The chain has TRBV7-2 and TRBJ1-1, with D unclear. Trimming removed 4 bases from V and 5 bases from J, with 11 bases in between. There are 13 residues in the CDR3. Germline V gives CDR1 SGHTA, CDR2 FQGNSA. The CDR3 sequence: CASSSGVRTEAFF. In DNA, the CDR3 is TGTGCCAGCAGCTCAGGAGTCAGAACTGAAGCTTTCTTT. Full variable domain (outside the CDR3, taken from reference TRBV7-2 and TRBJ1-1): GAGVSQSPSNKVTEKGKDVELRCDPISGHTALYWYRQSLGQGLEFLIYFQGNSAPDKSGLPSDRFSAERTGGSVSTLTIQRTQQEDSAVYLCASSSGVRTEAFFGQGTRLTVV.

This clonotype showed up just a few times. V and J are TRBV2 and TRBJ1-6, with TRBD1 identical over 8 bases. In germline, CDR1 is SNHLY, CDR2 FYNNEI. The CDR3 covers 16 residues. Trimming at V came to 1 base and at J to 10 bases, leaving 9 bases not matched to a gene. The CDR3 reads CASSEEWTGRGSPLHF. The CDR3 DNA sequence: TGTGCCAGCAGTGAAGAGTGGACAGGGCGTGGCTCACCCCTCCACTTT.

This clonotype was counted at least ten times. This rearrangement joins TRBV7-9 to TRBJ1-1; possibly TRBD1 for D (5 bases). V was pared by 1 base and J by 2 bases, with 8 bases between. The germline gives CDR1 SEHNR, CDR2 FQNEAQ (reference sequence). This CDR3 has 14 amino acids. The chain's CDR3 is CASSLGTPNTEAFF. The CDR3 nucleotides read TGTGCCAGCAGCTTAGGGACACCAAACACTGAAGCTTTCTTT. The full variable domain, completed using reference TRBV7-9 and TRBJ1-1, is DTGVSQNPRHKITKRGQNVTFRCDPISEHNRLYWYRQTLGQGPEFLTYFQNEAQLEKSRLLSDRFSAERPKGSFSTLEIQRTEQGDSAMYLCASSLGTPNTEAFFGQGTRLTVV.

The V gene is TRBV28, the J gene TRBJ2-7, with D unclear. This CDR3 comprises 15 residues. Trimming shortened V by 5 bases and J by 2 bases, and 16 bases separated the two germline ends. Germline V gives CDR1 MDHEN, CDR2 SYDVKM. CDR3 loop: CASSPAGLSAYEQYV. The CDR3 bases are TGTGCCAGCAGTCCCGCAGGTCTAAGCGCCTACGAGCAGTACGTC.

V gene TRBV5-1 combines with J gene TRBJ2-3; no reliable D call. CDR1 and CDR2 (germline): SGHRS, YFSETQ. The CDR3 spans 15 residues. The germline V and J ends were trimmed by 2 bases and 0 bases, with 10 bases remaining between them. CDR3 DNA: TGCGCCAGCAGCTTCGGACCCCAGAGCACAGATACGCAGTATTTT. Amino acid sequence: CASSFGPQSTDTQYF.

The V and J genes are TRBV24-1 and TRBJ1-2; 8 nucleotides match TRBD1. This CDR3 is 14 amino acids long. The V gene's germline CDR1 is KGHDR and CDR2 SFDVKD. Trimming took 8 bases from V and 3 from J; bases not matched to a gene: 7. The CDR3 DNA sequence: TGTGCCACCAATATCCGGACAGGGCACTATGGCTACACCTTC. Encoded protein: CATNIRTGHYGYTF.

This clonotype was seen ten or more times. The V gene is TRBV6-2 or TRBV6-3, the J gene TRBJ2-5, with D perhaps matching TRBD1 (5 bases). The CDR3 runs 16 residues. Germline CDR1 is MNHEY and CDR2 is SVGEGT. The V end lost 5 bases, the J end lost 0 bases, and 16 bases lay between the germline ends. The CDR3: CASSPRQGADQETQYF. The CDR3 nucleotides are TGTGCCAGCAGTCCCCGGCAGGGTGCGGACCAAGAGACCCAGTACTTC.

The chain uses TRBV11-2 and TRBJ1-3; D unclear. Trimming took off 4 bases at V and 0 bases at J, with 7 bases between the two ends. CDR1 and CDR2 from the germline V gene are SGHAT and FQNNGV. This CDR3 spans 14 amino acids. The CDR3 nucleotides are TGTGCCAGCAGCTCACGACGCTCTGGAAACACCATATATTTT. Protein product: CASSSRRSGNTIYF.

V gene TRBV10-3 combines with J gene TRBJ1-6; the match to TRBD1 covers 7 bases. From germline, CDR1 is ENHRY and CDR2 SYGVKD. Trimming cost V 2 bases and J 8 bases; bases outside gene matches: 12. CDR3 length: 17 amino acids. Written as DNA, the CDR3 is TGTGCCATCAGTGAGGCCTCGGTTGGGACAGCCTATTCACCCCTCCACTTT. Protein sequence: CAISEASVGTAYSPLHF.

This clonotype has more than one count but fewer than ten. J is TRBJ2-6 and V is TRBV5-4, with D perhaps TRBD1 (6 bases). V lost 4 bases to trimming and J lost 4 bases, with 9 bases between them. CDR1 is SGHNT and CDR2 is YYREEE in the germline V gene (reference sequence). The CDR3 has 14 residues. For the CDR3, the DNA is TGTGCCAGCAGCCAGGGGCCCGGGGCCAACGTCCTGACTTTC. This codes for CASSQGPGANVLTF.

This clonotype was counted between two and nine times. This rearrangement joins TRBV10-3 to TRBJ2-6, with 9 bases lining up with TRBD1. This CDR3 has 17 residues. Germline V lookup: CDR1 ENHRY, CDR2 SYGVKD. The V segment lost 1 base and the J segment 4 bases; nucleotides outside the gene matches: 5. The CDR3 coding sequence is TGTGCCATCAGTGAGTTTGGACAGGGGACCGGGGCCAACGTCCTGACTTTC. It encodes CAISEFGQGTGANVLTF.